These 10 T cell receptor beta chains were sequenced from one sample in a study of blood T cells in healthy people across ages. Primers used in a second PCR of roughly 6 to 12 cycles were a sample-barcoded 5' primer and a J-beta primer mix. One entry per CDR3 protein results from TCRdb running MiXCR on the 5' RACE reads. The sample includes roughly 900,000 distinct CDR3 sequences, less than 35% of them seen just once. Input material: blood. The receptors derive from a woman of 80 years or more in good health.

The table lists this clonotype with many counts. The CDR3 DNA follows: TGTGCCAGCAGCTCCGGGACTCCACCAGATACGCAGTATTTT. Its protein is CASSSGTPPDTQYF. The chain employs TRBV7-2 and TRBJ2-3, with a tentative D call TRBD2 (6 bases). In germline, CDR1 is SGHTA, CDR2 FQGNSA. The CDR3 loop spans 14 amino acids. The ends were cut back, 4 bases at V and 4 bases at J, with 12 bases in the middle.

This clonotype appeared many times. The chain employs TRBV6-5 and TRBJ2-7, with 9 bases identical to TRBD1. The V and J ends lost 6 bases and 3 bases, in that order; junction bases with no gene match: 6. The CDR3 runs 14 residues. Germline V gene sequence: CDR1 MNHEY, CDR2 SVGAGI. CDR3: CASRGTGKGYEQYF. The CDR3 region has the DNA TGTGCCAGCAGAGGGACAGGGAAAGGCTACGAGCAGTACTTC.

This clonotype was seen repeatedly, ten times or more. The chain combines TRBV5-6 with TRBJ2-1; TRBD2 is a possible D gene (5 bases). V was cut by 4 bases and J by 9 bases, with 14 bases left in between. This CDR3 has 13 amino acids. Germline CDR1 SGHDT, CDR2 YYEEEE. CDR3 bases: TGTGCCAGCAGCCAGCGGAGGAGTGGTGAGCAGTTCTTC. It translates to CASSQRRSGEQFF.

A remark on this clonotype: With a much larger clone just one base away, this may be a read error. This chain joins TRBV20-1 and TRBJ2-5; 7 bases line up with TRBD2. The V segment lost 3 bases and the J segment 11 bases; nucleotides outside the gene matches: 18. CDR1 DFQATT and CDR2 SNEGSKA come from the germline V gene (reference sequence). The CDR3 is made up of 15 amino acids. CDR3 coding DNA: TGCAGTGCTAGTATAGCGGGTTTCGCCTACAATGAGCAGTACTTC. Translated: CSASIAGFAYNEQYF.

The genes are TRBV30 and TRBJ2-2; either TRBD1 or TRBD2 may supply D (5 bases each). Per the germline V gene, CDR1 is GTSNPN and CDR2 is SVGIG (reference sequence). V was trimmed by 3 bases and J by 1 base, leaving 12 bases between them. This CDR3 is built from 15 residues. CDR3 DNA: TGTGCCTGGAGGGGGCGAGGAGGGAACACCGGGGAGCTGTTTTTT. Its protein is CAWRGRGGNTGELFF.

In this sample, this clonotype turned up many times. The rearrangement links TRBV5-1 to TRBJ2-5; 11 nucleotides match TRBD2. The CDR3 is made up of 16 amino acids. Trimming removed 3 bases from V and 5 bases from J; junction bases left unmatched: 9. Germline CDR1 is SGHRS and CDR2 is YFSETQ. CDR3 residues: CASSSLAGGPSETQYF. CDR3 in DNA: TGCGCCAGCAGCTCGTTAGCGGGGGGGCCGTCGGAGACCCAGTACTTC.

In its sample, this clonotype was seen many times. This chain uses TRBV6-5 with TRBJ2-6; D unresolved. V was trimmed by 0 bases and J by 11 bases, leaving 11 bases between them. This CDR3 spans 14 amino acids. Germline V gene sequence: CDR1 MNHEY, CDR2 SVGAGI. Here the CDR3 DNA reads TGTGCCAGCAGTTACTCGAACCCCGTGTACGTCCTGACTTTC. It yields the protein CASSYSNPVYVLTF.

This clonotype was found a few times. The V call is TRBV6-1, the J call TRBJ2-7; D remains ambiguous. Trimming took off 2 bases at V and 0 bases at J, with 17 bases between the two ends. Germline CDR1 MNHNS, CDR2 SASEGT. This CDR3 contains 17 residues. CDR3: CASSERSSGMFSYEQYF. As DNA, the CDR3 is TGTGCCAGCAGTGAAAGGTCGTCAGGCATGTTCTCCTACGAGCAGTACTTC.

This clonotype has a count of ten or more. The CDR3 reads CASSERQGCYTF. The CDR3 DNA follows: TGTGCCAGCAGTGAAAGGCAGGGTTGCTACACCTTC. V is TRBV2 and J is TRBJ1-2, with D perhaps TRBD1 (5 bases). CDR1 and CDR2 from the germline V gene are SNHLY and FYNNEI. The CDR3 is 12 residues long. V dropped 2 bases and J dropped 9 bases, with 10 bases sitting between them. Combining the CDR3 with reference TRBV2 and TRBJ1-2 gives the whole variable domain EPEVTQTPSHQVTQMGQEVILRCVPISNHLYFYWYRQILGQKVEFLVSFYNNEISEKSEIFDDQFSVERPDGSNFTLKIRSTKLEDSAMYFCASSERQGCYTFGSGTRLTVV.

The chain has TRBV27 and TRBJ1-2; TRBD1 matches 10 bases. The CDR3 consists of 14 residues. With V trimmed by 6 bases and J by 4 bases, 5 bases remained unmatched. Per germline, CDR1 MNHEY and CDR2 SMNVEV (reference sequence). In nucleotides, the CDR3 is TGTGCCAGCAGACAGGGACAGGGGAGCTATGGCTACACCTTC. Translating it yields CASRQGQGSYGYTF.